The 6 T cell receptor beta chains below come from one sample, sequenced in a study of early T cells in non-severe SARS-CoV-2 infection. Via MiXCR, TCRdb re-called the 5' RACE reads, giving one row per CDR3 protein. The data contain about 61,000 distinct CDR3 sequences, roughly a tenth of them singletons. The sequenced sample was whole blood. The receptors derive from an adult who was a healthcare worker with PCR-confirmed SARS-CoV-2 infection or an uninfected control (not recorded which).

This clonotype was seen ten or more times. The V call is TRBV5-4, the J call TRBJ1-2; no reliable D call. Per the germline V gene, CDR1 is SGHNT and CDR2 is YYREEE (reference sequence). This CDR3 region has 11 residues. V was cut by 0 bases and J by 9 bases, with 6 bases left in between. The CDR3 here is CASSLVGSYTF. The CDR3 DNA reads TGTGCCAGCAGCTTGGTTGGAAGCTACACCTTC. The whole variable domain, filled in from reference TRBV5-4 and TRBJ1-2, reads ETGVTQSPTHLIKTRGQQVTLRCSSQSGHNTVSWYQQALGQGPQFIFQYYREEENGRGNFPPRFSGLQFPNYSSELNVNALELDDSALYLCASSLVGSYTFGSGTRLTVV.

This clonotype was seen a few times. The rearrangement links TRBV12-3 or TRBV12-4 to TRBJ1-5; 7 bases match TRBD1. V lost 3 bases, J lost 3 bases, and 8 bases stayed unmatched. This CDR3 region has 16 residues. The CDR3 coding sequence is TGTGCCAGCAGTTTTTCCCCACAGGGGAACAATCAGCCCCAGCATTTT. This encodes CASSFSPQGNNQPQHF.

Ten or more counts support this clonotype. The gene calls are TRBV3-1 and TRBJ1-2; 9 bases line up with TRBD1. Germline V lookup: CDR1 LGHDT, CDR2 YNNKEL (reference sequence). With 3 bases clipped from V and 8 bases from J, the junction kept 4 bases outside the gene matches. This CDR3 is 13 amino acids long. The CDR3 loop is CASSQGQGAGYTF. In DNA, the CDR3 is TGTGCCAGCAGCCAGGGACAGGGAGCCGGCTACACCTTC. Full variable domain (rest looked up from reference TRBV3-1 and TRBJ1-2): DTAVSQTPKYLVTQMGNDKSIKCEQNLGHDTMYWYKQDSKKFLKIMFSYNNKELIINETVPNRFSPKSPDKAHLNLHINSLELGDSAVYFCASSQGQGAGYTFGSGTRLTVV.

This clonotype was counted at least ten times. This chain joins TRBV4-1 and TRBJ1-3; 8 bases fit TRBD1. Germline CDR1 MGHRA, CDR2 YSYEKL. There are 16 residues in the CDR3. The V segment lost 1 base and the J segment 4 bases; nucleotides outside the gene matches: 6. CDR3 amino acids: CASSQGGRGRGNTIYF. The CDR3 coding sequence is TGCGCCAGCAGCCAAGGAGGCAGGGGGCGAGGAAACACCATATATTTT.

Only a few counts were recorded for this clonotype. The V call is TRBV7-3, the J call TRBJ2-3; D might be TRBD2 (7 bases). There are 15 residues in the CDR3. V was cut by 5 bases and J by 6 bases, with 18 bases left in between. Looked up from germline, CDR1 is SGHTA and CDR2 is FQGTGA. CDR3 sequence (DNA): TGTGCCAGCAGCCCGGAGGGGGGGGAGTTGGATACGCAGTATTTT. This gives the protein CASSPEGGELDTQYF.

This clonotype was recorded many times. The chain has TRBV3-1 and TRBJ2-5; D gene unclear. Germline lookup yields CDR1 LGHDT and CDR2 YNNKEL (reference sequence). This CDR3 has 13 residues. V lost 0 bases and J 5 bases, leaving 7 bases between the germline ends. This CDR3 is CASSQELMETQYF. CDR3 in DNA: TGTGCCAGCAGCCAAGAGTTGATGGAGACCCAGTACTTC.